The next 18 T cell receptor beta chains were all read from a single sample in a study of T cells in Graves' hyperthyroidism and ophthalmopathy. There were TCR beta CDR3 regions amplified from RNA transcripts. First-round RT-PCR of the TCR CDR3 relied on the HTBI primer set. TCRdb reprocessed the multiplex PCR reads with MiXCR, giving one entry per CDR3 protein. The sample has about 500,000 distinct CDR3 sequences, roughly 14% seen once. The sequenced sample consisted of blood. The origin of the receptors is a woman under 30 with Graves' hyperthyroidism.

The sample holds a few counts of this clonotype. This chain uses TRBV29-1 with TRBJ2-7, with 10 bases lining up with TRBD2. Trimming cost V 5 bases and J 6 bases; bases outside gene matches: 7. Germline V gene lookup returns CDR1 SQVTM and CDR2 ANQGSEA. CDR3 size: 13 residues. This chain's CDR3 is CSVLTSGNPEQYF. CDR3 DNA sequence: TGCAGCGTTCTAACTAGCGGGAATCCCGAGCAGTACTTC.

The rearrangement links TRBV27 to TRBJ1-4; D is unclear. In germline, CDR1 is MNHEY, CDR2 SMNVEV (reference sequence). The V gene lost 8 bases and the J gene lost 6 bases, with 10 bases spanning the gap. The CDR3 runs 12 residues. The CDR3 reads CASRASYEKLFF. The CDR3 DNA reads TGTGCCAGCCGCGCCAGTTATGAAAAACTGTTTTTT.

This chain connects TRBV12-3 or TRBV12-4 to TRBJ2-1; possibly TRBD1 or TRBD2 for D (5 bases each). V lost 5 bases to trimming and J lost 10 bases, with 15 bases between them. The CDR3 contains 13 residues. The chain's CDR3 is CASSTTSGAEQFF. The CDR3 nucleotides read TGTGCCAGCAGTACTACATCCGGGGCCGAGCAGTTCTTC.

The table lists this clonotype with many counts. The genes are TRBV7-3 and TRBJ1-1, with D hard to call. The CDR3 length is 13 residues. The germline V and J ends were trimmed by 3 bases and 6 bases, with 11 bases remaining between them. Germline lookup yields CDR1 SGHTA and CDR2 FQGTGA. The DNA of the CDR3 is TGTGCCAGCAGCTTGGACCTCGGGGCTGAAGCTTTCTTT. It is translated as CASSLDLGAEAFF.

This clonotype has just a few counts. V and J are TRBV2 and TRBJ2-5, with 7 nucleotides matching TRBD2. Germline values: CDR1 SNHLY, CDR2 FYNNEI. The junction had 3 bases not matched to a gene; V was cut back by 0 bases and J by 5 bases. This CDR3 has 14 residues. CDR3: CASSEAVGGETQYF. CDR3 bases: TGTGCCAGCAGTGAAGCTGTGGGAGGGGAGACCCAGTACTTC.

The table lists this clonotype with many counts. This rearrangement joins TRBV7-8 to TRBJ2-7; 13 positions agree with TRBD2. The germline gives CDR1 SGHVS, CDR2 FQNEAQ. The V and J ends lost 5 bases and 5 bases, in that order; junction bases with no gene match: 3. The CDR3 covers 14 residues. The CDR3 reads CASSPGLAGDEQYV. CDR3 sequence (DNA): TGTGCCAGCAGCCCCGGACTAGCGGGGGACGAGCAGTACGTC.

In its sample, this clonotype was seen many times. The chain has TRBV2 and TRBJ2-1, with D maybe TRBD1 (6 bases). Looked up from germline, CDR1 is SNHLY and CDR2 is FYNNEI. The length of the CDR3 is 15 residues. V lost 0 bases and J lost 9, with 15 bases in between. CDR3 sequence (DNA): TGTGCCAGCAGTGAAGCCAGGGGAACTATCGGTGAGCAGTTCTTC. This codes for CASSEARGTIGEQFF.

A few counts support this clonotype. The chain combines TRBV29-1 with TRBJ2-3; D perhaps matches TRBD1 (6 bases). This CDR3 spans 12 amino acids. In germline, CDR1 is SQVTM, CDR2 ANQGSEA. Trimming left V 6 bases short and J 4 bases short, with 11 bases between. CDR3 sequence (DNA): TGCAGCGTCAAACAGGGCGCAGATACGCAGTATTTT. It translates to CSVKQGADTQYF.

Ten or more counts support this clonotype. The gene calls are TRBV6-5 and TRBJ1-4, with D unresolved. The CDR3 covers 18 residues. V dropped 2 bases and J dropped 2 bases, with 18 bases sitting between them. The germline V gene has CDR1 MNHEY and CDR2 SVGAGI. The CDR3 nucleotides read TGTGCCAGCAGTTACGGGCAACGGGGATTGAGTACTAATGAAAAACTGTTTTTT. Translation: CASSYGQRGLSTNEKLFF.

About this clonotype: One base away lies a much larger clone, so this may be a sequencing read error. The DNA for the CDR3 is TGCGCCAGCAGAAGGGGGGTAAATGAAAAACTGTTTTTT. As protein: CASRRGVNEKLFF. The chain links TRBV10-1 to TRBJ1-4, with D possibly being TRBD1 (6 bases). V was cut by 6 bases and J by 5 bases, with 10 bases left in between. Germline V CDR1 and CDR2: WNHNN, SYGVQD (reference sequence). This CDR3 has 13 residues.

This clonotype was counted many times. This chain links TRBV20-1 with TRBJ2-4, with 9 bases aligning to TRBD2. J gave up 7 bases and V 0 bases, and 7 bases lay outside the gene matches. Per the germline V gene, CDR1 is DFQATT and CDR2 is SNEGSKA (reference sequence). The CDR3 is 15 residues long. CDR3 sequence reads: CSARDWGLARNIQYF. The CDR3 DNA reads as TGCAGTGCTAGAGATTGGGGACTAGCACGTAACATTCAGTACTTC.

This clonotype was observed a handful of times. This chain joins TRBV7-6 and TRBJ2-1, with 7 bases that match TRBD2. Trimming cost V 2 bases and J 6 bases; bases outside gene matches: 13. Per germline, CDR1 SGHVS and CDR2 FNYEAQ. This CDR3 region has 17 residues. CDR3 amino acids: CASSLIYTSGGGNEQFF. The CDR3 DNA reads TGTGCCAGCAGCTTAATTTATACTTCGGGAGGCGGCAATGAGCAGTTCTTC.

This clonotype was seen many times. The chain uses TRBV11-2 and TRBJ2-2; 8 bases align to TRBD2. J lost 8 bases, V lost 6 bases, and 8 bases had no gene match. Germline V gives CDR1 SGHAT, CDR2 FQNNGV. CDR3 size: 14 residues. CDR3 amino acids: CASRAGDSKGELFF. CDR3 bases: TGTGCCAGCAGAGCGGGAGATAGTAAGGGGGAGCTGTTTTTT.

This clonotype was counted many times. This CDR3 is CAISPRAGNEQYV. Here the CDR3 DNA reads TGTGCCATCAGCCCCAGGGCCGGTAACGAGCAGTACGTC. The chain has TRBV10-3 and TRBJ2-7, with a tentative D call TRBD1 (5 bases). The CDR3 is 13 residues long. Germline values: CDR1 ENHRY, CDR2 SYGVKD. V was cut by 6 bases and J by 5 bases, with 14 bases left in between.

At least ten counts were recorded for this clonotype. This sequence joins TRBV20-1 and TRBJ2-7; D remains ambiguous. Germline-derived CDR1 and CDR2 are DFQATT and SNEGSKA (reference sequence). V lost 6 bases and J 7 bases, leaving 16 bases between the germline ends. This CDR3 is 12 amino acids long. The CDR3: CSATDINWEQYF. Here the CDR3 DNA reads TGCAGTGCAACCGACATCAACTGGGAGCAGTACTTC.

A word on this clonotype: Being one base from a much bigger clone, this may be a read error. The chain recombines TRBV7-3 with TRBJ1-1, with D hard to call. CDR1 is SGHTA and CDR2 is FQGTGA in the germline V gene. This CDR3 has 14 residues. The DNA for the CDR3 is TGTGCCAGCAGCCCCAGCGGTGGGAACACTGAAGCTCTCTTT. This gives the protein CASSPSGGNTEALF.

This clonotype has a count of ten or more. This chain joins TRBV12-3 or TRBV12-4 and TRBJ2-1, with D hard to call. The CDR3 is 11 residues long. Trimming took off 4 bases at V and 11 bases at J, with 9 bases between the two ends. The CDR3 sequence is CASSWGPQQFF. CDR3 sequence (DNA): TGTGCCAGCAGTTGGGGTCCTCAGCAGTTCTTC.

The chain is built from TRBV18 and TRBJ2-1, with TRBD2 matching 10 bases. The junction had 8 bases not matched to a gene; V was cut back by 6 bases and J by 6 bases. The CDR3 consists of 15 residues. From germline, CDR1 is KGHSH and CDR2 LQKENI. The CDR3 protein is CASSSLAGVSNEQFF. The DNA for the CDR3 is TGTGCCAGCTCTAGCCTAGCGGGAGTCAGCAATGAGCAGTTCTTC.